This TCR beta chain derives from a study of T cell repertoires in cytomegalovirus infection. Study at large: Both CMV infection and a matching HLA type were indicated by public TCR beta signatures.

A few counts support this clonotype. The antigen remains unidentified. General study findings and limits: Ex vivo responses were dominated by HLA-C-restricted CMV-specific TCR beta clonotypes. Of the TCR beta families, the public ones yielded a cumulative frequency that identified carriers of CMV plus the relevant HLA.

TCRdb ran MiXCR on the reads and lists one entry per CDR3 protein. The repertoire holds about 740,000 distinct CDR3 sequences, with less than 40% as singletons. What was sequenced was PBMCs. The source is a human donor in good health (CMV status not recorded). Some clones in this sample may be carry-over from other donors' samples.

CDR3 loop: CASSVRTYGYTF. In DNA form, the CDR3 reads TGTGCCAGCAGCGTGCGGACCTATGGCTACACCTTC. This sequence joins TRBV14 and TRBJ1-2, with D unresolved. V lost 5 bases to trimming and J lost 4 bases, with 8 bases between them. The CDR3 has 12 amino acids. Germline assignment: CDR1 SGHDN and CDR2 FVKESK. The full variable domain, with the rest looked up from reference TRBV14 and TRBJ1-2, is EAGVTQFPSHSVIEKGQTVTLRCDPISGHDNLYWYRRVMGKEIKFLLHFVKESKQDESGMPNNRFLAERTGGTYSTLKVQPAELEDSGVYFCASSVRTYGYTFGSGTRLTVV.